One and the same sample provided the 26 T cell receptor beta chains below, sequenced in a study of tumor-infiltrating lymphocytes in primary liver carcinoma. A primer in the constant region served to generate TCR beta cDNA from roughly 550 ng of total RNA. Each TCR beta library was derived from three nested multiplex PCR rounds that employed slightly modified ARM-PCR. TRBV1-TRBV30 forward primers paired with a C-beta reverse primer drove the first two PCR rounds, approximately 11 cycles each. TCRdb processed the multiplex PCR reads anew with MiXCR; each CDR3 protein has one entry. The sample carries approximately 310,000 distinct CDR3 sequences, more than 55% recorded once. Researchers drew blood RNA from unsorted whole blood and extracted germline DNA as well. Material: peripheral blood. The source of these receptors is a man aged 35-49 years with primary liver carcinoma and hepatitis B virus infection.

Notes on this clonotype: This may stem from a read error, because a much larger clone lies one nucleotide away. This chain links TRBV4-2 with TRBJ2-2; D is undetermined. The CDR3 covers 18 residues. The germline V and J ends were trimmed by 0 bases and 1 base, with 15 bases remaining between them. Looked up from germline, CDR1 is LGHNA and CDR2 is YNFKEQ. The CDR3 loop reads CASSQELRHGVNTGELFF. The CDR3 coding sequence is TGTGCCAGCAGCCAAGAATTAAGGCATGGGGTGAACACCGGGGAGCTGTTTTTT.

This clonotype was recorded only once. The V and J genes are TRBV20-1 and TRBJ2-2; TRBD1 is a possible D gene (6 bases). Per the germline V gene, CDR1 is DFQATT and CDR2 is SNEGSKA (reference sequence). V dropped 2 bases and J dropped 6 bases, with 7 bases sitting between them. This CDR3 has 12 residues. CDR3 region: CSARQGSGELFF. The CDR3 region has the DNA TGCAGTGCTAGACAGGGGTCCGGGGAGCTGTTTTTT.

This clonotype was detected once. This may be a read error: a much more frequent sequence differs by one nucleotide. As DNA, the CDR3 is TGTGACAGCAGTTCCCTTCGGGACAGGGGGCTAAATGAGCAGTTCTTC. Amino acids: CDSSSLRDRGLNEQFF. The chain combines TRBV6-2 or TRBV6-3 with TRBJ2-1, with 12 positions matching TRBD1. The length of the CDR3 is 16 residues. The germline V gene has CDR1 MNHEY and CDR2 SVGEGT.

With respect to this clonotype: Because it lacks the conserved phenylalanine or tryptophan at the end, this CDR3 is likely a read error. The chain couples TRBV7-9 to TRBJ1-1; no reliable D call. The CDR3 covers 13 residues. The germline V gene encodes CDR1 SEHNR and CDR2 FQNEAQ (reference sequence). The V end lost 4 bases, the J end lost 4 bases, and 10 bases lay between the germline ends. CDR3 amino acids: CASSSGKGTEAFS. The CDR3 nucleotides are TGTGCCAGCAGCTCAGGCAAGGGCACTGAAGCTTTCTCT.

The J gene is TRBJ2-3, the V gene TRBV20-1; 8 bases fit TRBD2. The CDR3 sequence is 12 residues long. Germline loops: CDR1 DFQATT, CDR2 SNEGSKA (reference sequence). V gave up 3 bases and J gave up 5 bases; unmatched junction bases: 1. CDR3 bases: TGCAGTGCTAGGCTAGCGGGAGATACGCAGTATTTT. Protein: CSARLAGDTQYF.

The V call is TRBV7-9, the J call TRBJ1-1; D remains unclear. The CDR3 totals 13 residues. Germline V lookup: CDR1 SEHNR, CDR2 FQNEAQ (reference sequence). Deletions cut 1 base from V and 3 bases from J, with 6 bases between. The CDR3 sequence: CASSLVEDTEAFF. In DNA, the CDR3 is TGTGCCAGCAGCTTAGTAGAGGACACTGAAGCTTTCTTT.

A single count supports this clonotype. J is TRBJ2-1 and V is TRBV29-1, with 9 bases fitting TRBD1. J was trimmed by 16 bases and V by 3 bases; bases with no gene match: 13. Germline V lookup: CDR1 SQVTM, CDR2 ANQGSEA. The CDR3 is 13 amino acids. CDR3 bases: TGCAGCGTTGACGACAGGGGGGGGAATGATCAATTCTTC. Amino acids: CSVDDRGGNDQFF.

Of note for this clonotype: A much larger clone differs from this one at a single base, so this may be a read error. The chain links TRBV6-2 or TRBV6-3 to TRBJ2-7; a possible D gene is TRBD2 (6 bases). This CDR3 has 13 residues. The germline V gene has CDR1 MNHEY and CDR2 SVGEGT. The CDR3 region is CVSSYSGRPEQYF. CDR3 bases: TGTGTCAGCAGTTACTCGGGGAGGCCAGAGCAGTACTTC.

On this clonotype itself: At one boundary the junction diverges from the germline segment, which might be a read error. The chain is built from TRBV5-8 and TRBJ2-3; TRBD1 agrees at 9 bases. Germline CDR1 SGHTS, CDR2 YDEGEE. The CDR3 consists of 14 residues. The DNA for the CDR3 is TGTGTCAGCAGCTTGGGACAGGGAACAGATACGCAGTATTTT. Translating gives CVSSLGQGTDTQYF.

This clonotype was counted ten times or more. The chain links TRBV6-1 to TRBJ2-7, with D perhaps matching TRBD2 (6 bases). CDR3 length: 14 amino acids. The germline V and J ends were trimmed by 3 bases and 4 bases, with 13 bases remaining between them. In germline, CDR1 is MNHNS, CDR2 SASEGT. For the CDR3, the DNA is TGTGCCAGCAGTGAGTCGGGGGTTTTGTACGAGCAGTACTTC. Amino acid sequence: CASSESGVLYEQYF.

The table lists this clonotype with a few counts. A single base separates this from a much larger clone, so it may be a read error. CDR3 sequence (DNA): TGCAGCGTTGGGGTCCAAGAGACCCAGCACTTC. It encodes CSVGVQETQHF. The V gene is TRBV29-1, the J gene TRBJ2-5; D is unresolved. The CDR3 is made up of 11 amino acids. Germline CDR1 and CDR2: SQVTM and ANQGSEA.

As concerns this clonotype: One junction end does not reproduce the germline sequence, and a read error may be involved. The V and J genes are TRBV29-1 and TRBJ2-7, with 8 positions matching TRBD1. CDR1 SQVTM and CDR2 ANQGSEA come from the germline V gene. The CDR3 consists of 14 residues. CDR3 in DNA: TGCAGCGTTAGACAGGGGACCAACTCCTACGAGCGGTACTTC. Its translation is CSVRQGTNSYERYF.

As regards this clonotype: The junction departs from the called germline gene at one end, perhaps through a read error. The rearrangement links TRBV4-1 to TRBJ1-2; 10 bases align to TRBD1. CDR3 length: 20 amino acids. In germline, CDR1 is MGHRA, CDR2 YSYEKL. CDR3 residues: CASGQDTERQGANRDYGYTF. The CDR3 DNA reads TGCGCCAGCGGCCAAGATACAGAGCGACAGGGGGCGAACCGGGACTATGGCTACACCTTC.

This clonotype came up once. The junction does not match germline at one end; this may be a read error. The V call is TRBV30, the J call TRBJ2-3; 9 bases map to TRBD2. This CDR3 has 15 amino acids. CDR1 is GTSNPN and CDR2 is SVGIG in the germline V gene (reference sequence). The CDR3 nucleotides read TGTGCCGGAGAAAATGGAGCGGGAGGTTCAGATACACAGTATTTT. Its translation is CAGENGAGGSDTQYF.

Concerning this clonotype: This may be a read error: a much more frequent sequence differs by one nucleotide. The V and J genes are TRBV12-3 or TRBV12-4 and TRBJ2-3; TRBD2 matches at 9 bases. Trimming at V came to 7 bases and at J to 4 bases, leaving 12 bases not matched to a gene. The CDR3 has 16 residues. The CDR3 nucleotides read TGTGCCAGCAATGGCGGGACTAGCCGAGGCGCAGATACGCAGTATTTT. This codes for CASNGGTSRGADTQYF.

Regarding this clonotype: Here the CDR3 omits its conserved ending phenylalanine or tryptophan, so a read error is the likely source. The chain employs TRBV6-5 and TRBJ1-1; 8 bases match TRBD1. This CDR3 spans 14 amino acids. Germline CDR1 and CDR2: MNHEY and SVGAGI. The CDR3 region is CASSYGQGNTEAFL. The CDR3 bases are TGTGCCAGTAGTTACGGACAGGGTAACACTGAAGCTTTCCTT.

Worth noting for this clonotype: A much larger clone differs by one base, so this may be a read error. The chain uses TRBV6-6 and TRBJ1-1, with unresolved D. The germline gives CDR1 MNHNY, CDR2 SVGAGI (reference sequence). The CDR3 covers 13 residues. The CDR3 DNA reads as TGTGCCATCAGTTACCCGCCCCCTTCCTCGGCTTTCTTT. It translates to CAISYPPPSSAFF.

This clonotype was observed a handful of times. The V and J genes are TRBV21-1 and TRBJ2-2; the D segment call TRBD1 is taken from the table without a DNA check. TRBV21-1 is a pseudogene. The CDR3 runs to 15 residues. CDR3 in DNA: TGTGCCAGCTCCACGGGACGGGTGAACACCGGGGAGCTGTTTTTT. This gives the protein CASSTGRVNTGELFF.

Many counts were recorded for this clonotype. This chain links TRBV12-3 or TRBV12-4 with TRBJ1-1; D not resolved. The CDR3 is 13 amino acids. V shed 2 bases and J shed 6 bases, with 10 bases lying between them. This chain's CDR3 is CASSLRAIAEAFF. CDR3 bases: TGTGCCAGCAGTTTAAGGGCCATCGCTGAAGCTTTCTTT.

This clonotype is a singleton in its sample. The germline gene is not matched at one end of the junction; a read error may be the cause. CDR3 bases: TGTGTCAGCAGTGGAGGGTTCACAGATGCGCAGTATTTT. It translates to CVSSGGFTDAQYF. The chain uses TRBV2 and TRBJ2-3; tentatively, D is TRBD2 (6 bases). The CDR3 runs to 13 residues. In germline, CDR1 is SNHLY, CDR2 FYNNEI. The variable domain in full, with the rest retrieved from reference TRBV2 and TRBJ2-3, is EPEVTQTPSHQVTQMGQEVILRCVPISNHLYFYWYRQILGQKVEFLVSFYNNEISEKSEIFDDQFSVERPDGSNFTLKIRSTKLEDSAMYFCVSSGGFTDAQYFGPGTRLTVL.

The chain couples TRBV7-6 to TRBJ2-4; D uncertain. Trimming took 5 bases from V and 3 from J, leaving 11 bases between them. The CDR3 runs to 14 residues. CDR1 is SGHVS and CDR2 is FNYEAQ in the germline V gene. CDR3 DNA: TGTGCCAGCAGCAAGGACCCGAACAAAAACATTCAGTACTTC. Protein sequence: CASSKDPNKNIQYF.

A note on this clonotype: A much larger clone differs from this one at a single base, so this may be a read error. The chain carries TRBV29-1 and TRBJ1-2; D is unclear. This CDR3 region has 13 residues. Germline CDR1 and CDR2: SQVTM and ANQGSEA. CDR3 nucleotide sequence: TGCGGCGTTGAAAAGGGTGGTATTGGTGGCTACACCTTC. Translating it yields CGVEKGGIGGYTF.

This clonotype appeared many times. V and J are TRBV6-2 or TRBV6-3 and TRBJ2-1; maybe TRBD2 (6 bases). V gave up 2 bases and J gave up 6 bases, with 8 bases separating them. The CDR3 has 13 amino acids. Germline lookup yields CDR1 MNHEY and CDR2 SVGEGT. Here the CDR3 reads CASSYLAFNEQFF. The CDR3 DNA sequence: TGTGCCAGCAGTTACCTAGCGTTCAATGAGCAGTTCTTC.

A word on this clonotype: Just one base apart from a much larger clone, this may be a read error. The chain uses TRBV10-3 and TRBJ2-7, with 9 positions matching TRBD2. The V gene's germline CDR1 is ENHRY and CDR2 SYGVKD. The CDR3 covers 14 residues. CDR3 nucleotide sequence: TGTACCATCAGTCCTAGCGGGACCCCCTACGAGCAGTACTTC. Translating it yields CTISPSGTPYEQYF.

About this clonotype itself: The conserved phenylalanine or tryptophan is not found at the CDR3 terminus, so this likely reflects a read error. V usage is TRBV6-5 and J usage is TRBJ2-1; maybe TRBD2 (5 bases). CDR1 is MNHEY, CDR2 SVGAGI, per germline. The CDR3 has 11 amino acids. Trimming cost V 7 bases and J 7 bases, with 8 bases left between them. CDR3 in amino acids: CASKGGNEQFS. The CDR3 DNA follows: TGTGCCAGCAAGGGCGGGAATGAGCAGTTCTCC.

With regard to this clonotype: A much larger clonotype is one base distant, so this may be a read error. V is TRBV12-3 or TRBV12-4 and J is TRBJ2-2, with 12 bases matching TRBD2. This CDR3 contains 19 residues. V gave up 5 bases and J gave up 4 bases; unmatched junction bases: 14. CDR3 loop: CASSPRLAGVVVSTGELFF. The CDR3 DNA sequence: TGTGCCAGCAGTCCGAGACTAGCGGGAGTAGTAGTAAGCACCGGGGAGCTGTTTTTT.